Included here is one T cell receptor (beta chain) sequence, with context. Repertoires were generated with immunoSEQ multiplex PCR, while TCRdb's copy carries only in-frame clones and drops some. Of 150,000 to 200,000 clones in the sample, approximately 92% are singletons; the top ten hold about 1.4%. Germline assignment: CDR1 LNHDA and CDR2 SQIVND (reference sequence). This CDR3 is 16 amino acids long. Trimming took 4 bases from V and 3 from J; bases not matched to a gene: 10. This entry is derived from a study of control samples from healthy donors and cancer patients. The clonotype comes from a man aged 30-40 years in good health. The sample comprised blood. J is TRBJ1-2 and V is TRBV19; 8 nucleotides align to TRBD1. DNA of the CDR3: TGTGCCAGTAGTAACGCCGGGACAGGCGTTGACTATGGCTACACCTTC. It yields the protein CASSNAGTGVDYGYTF.